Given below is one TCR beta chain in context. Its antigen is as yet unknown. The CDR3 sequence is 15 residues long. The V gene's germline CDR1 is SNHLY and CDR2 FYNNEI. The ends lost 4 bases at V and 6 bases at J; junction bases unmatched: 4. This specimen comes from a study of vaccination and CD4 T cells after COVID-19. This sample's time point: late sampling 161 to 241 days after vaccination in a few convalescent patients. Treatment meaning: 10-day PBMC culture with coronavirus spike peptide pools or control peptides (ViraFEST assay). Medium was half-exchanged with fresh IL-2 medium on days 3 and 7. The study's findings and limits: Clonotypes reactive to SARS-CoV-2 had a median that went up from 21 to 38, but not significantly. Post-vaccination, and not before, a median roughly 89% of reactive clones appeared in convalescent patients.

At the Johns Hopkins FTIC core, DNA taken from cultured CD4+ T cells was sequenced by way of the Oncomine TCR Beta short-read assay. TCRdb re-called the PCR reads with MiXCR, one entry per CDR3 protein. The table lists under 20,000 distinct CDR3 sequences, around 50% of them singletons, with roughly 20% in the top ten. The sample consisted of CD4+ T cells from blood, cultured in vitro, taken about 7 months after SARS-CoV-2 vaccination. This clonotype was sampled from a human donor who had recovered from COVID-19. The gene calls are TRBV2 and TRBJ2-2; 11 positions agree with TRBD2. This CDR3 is CASSAVAGGPGELFF. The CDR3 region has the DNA TGTGCCAGCAGTGCAGTAGCGGGGGGGCCCGGGGAGCTGTTTTTT. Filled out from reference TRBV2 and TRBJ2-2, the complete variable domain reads EPEVTQTPSHQVTQMGQEVILRCVPISNHLYFYWYRQILGQKVEFLVSFYNNEISEKSEIFDDQFSVERPDGSNFTLKIRSTKLEDSAMYFCASSAVAGGPGELFFGEGSRLTVL.